This entry concerns a single T cell receptor beta chain. Per the original data handling: Amplifying reference gene primers gave estimates of nucleated cell counts. Measured with immunoSEQ multiplex PCR; TCRdb has only the in-frame clones, and not every one. The V and J calls and clone size are taken from that table; D and trimming were inferred from the DNA. The top ten clones hold roughly 15% of a sample with over 25,000 clones, about 85% of them seen once. The record originates from a study of blood T cell repertoires in COVID-19. Overall study: Italy, Spain and the United States were the sources of the convalescent and acute COVID-19 samples. T cells, B-cell-depleted T cells, or PBMCs provided the cDNA or gDNA that served as material.

Germline CDR1 SGDLS, CDR2 YYNGEE. Trimming removed 2 bases at V and 2 bases at J, with 11 bases between. The CDR3 spans 15 residues. The specimen sequenced was peripheral blood. The TCR originated in a woman between 55 and 75 years old with active COVID-19. The J gene is TRBJ1-5, the V gene TRBV9; tentative D call: TRBD1 (6 bases). CDR3 region: CASSVGASGNQPQHF. CDR3 in DNA: TGTGCCAGCAGCGTGGGGGCGTCAGGCAATCAGCCCCAGCATTTT.